The sequence of this T cell receptor (beta chain) was determined in a study of blood T cells in healthy people across ages. Study in general: Per two T cells, template switching captured roughly one barcoded beta molecule.

Study outcomes and limitations: Donor CMV status, an unknown factor, possibly confounded changes in expanded clonotypes.

With a J-beta primer mix and a sample-barcoded 5' primer, a second PCR ran about 7 to 12 cycles. Every sample produced at least 2.5 million CDR3-containing paired-end reads. TCRdb reanalysed the 5' RACE reads using MiXCR and keeps one entry per CDR3 protein. The sample has a few hundred thousand distinct CDR3 sequences, about 49% seen once. Total RNA amounts of at least 6 micrograms were extracted per sample. This clonotype has at least ten counts. No antigen is known for it. The length of the CDR3 is 14 residues. Looked up from germline, CDR1 is SEHNR and CDR2 is FQNEAQ (reference sequence). Between the trimmed V and J ends, which lost 5 bases and 6 bases, there was a span of 15 bases.

The gene calls are TRBV7-9 and TRBJ2-3; D might be TRBD1 (6 bases). The sequence came from a man in his sixties in good health. Material: blood. CDR3 sequence: CASSQRRGTDTQYF. As DNA, the CDR3 is TGTGCCAGCAGCCAACGCAGGGGAACGGATACGCAGTATTTT.